Below, 15 T cell receptor beta chains from the same sample are listed, as sequenced in a study of shared clonotypes between healthy human individuals. Profiling relied on immunoSEQ multiplex PCR, and the TCRdb table lists in-frame clones only, not all of them. The top ten hold around 1.7% of the sample, which has about 2.2 million clones, under 95% seen once. Naive CD8 isolation took CD45RO-negative cells positively selected for CCR7 and excluded terminally differentiated effector memory CD45RA+ cells. Input material: naive CD8+ T cells from PBMCs. The origin of the receptors is a man aged 18 to 29 in good health. Some clones in this sample may be carry-over from other donors' samples.

The chain has TRBV27 and TRBJ2-7; D uncertain. The CDR3 runs 16 residues. Trimming pared 2 bases from V and 1 base from J, leaving 15 bases between. Looked up from germline, CDR1 is MNHEY and CDR2 is SMNVEV (reference sequence). The CDR3 spells CASSLKVRPFSYEQYF. CDR3 in DNA: TGTGCCAGCAGTTTAAAGGTACGGCCGTTTTCCTACGAGCAGTACTTC.

The CDR3 coding sequence is TGTGCCAGCAGCCGTGGACCTTTCGGCTCCTACGAGCAGTACTTC. Its protein is CASSRGPFGSYEQYF. The rearrangement links TRBV5-4 to TRBJ2-5, with D hard to call. Matching the DNA end better, TRBJ2-7 makes the J call doubtful. Germline lookup yields CDR1 SGHNT and CDR2 YYREEE (reference sequence). This CDR3 contains 15 residues.

On this clone itself: At one end, the junction sequence differs from germline, possibly due to a read error. The rearrangement joins TRBV28 to TRBJ2-5, with D maybe TRBD1 (5 bases). This CDR3 contains 16 residues. Germline values: CDR1 MDHEN, CDR2 SYDVKM. The DNA for the CDR3 is TGTGCCAGCAGTGATCACAGGTTGCCTGACCATGAGACCCAGTACTTC. The encoded protein is CASSDHRLPDHETQYF.

The chain combines TRBV4-1 with TRBJ2-1, with TRBD1 matching over 7 bases. Germline CDR1 is MGHRA and CDR2 is YSYEKL. CDR3 length: 17 amino acids. V trimming: 2 bases; J trimming: 3 bases; junction bases outside the gene matches: 10. The CDR3 loop reads CASSQKSGTAFYNEQFF. The CDR3 nucleotides read TGCGCCAGCAGCCAAAAATCCGGGACAGCCTTCTACAATGAGCAGTTCTTC.

The chain recombines TRBV27 with TRBJ2-5, with D possibly matching TRBD1 (5 bases). The CDR3 extends over 14 amino acids. Between the trimmed V and J ends, which lost 1 base and 4 bases, there was a span of 10 bases. Per the germline V gene, CDR1 is MNHEY and CDR2 is SMNVEV (reference sequence). The CDR3 sequence: CASSLLGPSETQYF. The CDR3 nucleotides read TGTGCCAGCAGTTTATTGGGGCCCTCAGAGACCCAGTACTTC.

This chain connects TRBV25-1 to TRBJ1-2; 7 positions agree with TRBD1. The ends lost 4 bases at V and 4 bases at J; junction bases unmatched: 6. CDR3 length: 14 residues. The germline V gene encodes CDR1 MGHDK and CDR2 SYGVNS. This CDR3 reads CASSGTGGAYGYTF. The CDR3 DNA is TGTGCCAGCAGTGGGACAGGCGGGGCCTATGGCTACACCTTC.

This clone appeared once. The CDR3 DNA reads TGTGCCAGCAGCCTGGGGACAGGGTCCACTGGGTACAATGAGCAGTTCTTC. Protein: CASSLGTGSTGYNEQFF. The genes are TRBV16 and TRBJ2-1, with 9 positions matching TRBD1. V gave up 4 bases and J gave up 4 bases; unmatched junction bases: 11. Germline CDR1 is KGHSY and CDR2 is FQNENV. CDR3 length equals 17 residues.

The chain has TRBV7-8 and TRBJ2-7, with D unresolved. The V end lost 5 bases, the J end lost 4 bases, and 18 bases lay between the germline ends. Germline V CDR1 and CDR2: SGHVS, FQNEAQ. This CDR3 has 15 amino acids. This CDR3 is CASSPPDVLMYEQYF. The CDR3 DNA follows: TGTGCCAGCAGCCCCCCAGATGTCCTTATGTACGAGCAGTACTTC.

This clone was counted once. The chain links TRBV9 to TRBJ2-1; 7 bases line up with TRBD2. The junction had 2 bases not matched to a gene; V was cut back by 0 bases and J by 5 bases. Germline V CDR1 and CDR2: SGDLS, YYNGEE. The CDR3 is 14 amino acids. In DNA, the CDR3 is TGTGCCAGCAGCGTAGCGGGAGGAAACAATGAGCAGTTCTTC. Protein: CASSVAGGNNEQFF. The whole variable domain, remainder taken from reference TRBV9 and TRBJ2-1, is DSGVTQTPKHLITATGQRVTLRCSPRSGDLSVYWYQQSLDQGLQFLIQYYNGEERAKGNILERFSAQQFPDLHSELNLSSLELGDSALYFCASSVAGGNNEQFFGPGTRLTVL.

The V call is TRBV5-1, the J call TRBJ1-1; D unclear. Trimming left V 3 bases short and J 0 bases short, with 6 bases between. The CDR3 runs 13 residues. In germline, CDR1 is SGHRS, CDR2 YFSETQ. This chain's CDR3 is CASSSAVNTEAFF. CDR3 DNA: TGCGCCAGCAGCTCCGCGGTGAACACTGAAGCTTTCTTT.

The chain couples TRBV5-4 to TRBJ2-5; D is possibly TRBD1 or TRBD2 (6 bases each). The V end lost 5 bases, the J end lost 4 bases, and 18 bases lay between the germline ends. Germline values: CDR1 SGHNT, CDR2 YYREEE (reference sequence). This CDR3 has 15 residues. The CDR3: CASRRRDTGGETQYF. CDR3 sequence (DNA): TGTGCCAGCAGGCGGAGGGACACCGGTGGAGAGACCCAGTACTTC.

This chain connects TRBV6-1 to TRBJ1-1; D gene uncertain. Trimming shortened V by 5 bases and J by 8 bases, and 9 bases separated the two germline ends. CDR1 and CDR2 from the germline V gene are MNHNS and SASEGT. This CDR3 contains 11 residues. The CDR3 DNA follows: TGTGCCAGCAGTCCCGGAATAGAAGCTTTCTTT. Its translation: CASSPGIEAFF.

The chain uses TRBV30 and TRBJ2-7; possibly TRBD2 for D (5 bases). Trimming removed 8 bases at V and 2 bases at J, with 19 bases between. The CDR3 spans 14 residues. The germline V gene encodes CDR1 GTSNPN and CDR2 SVGIG (reference sequence). The CDR3 is CALIQKDGTYEQYF. DNA for the CDR3: TGTGCCCTGATACAGAAGGACGGGACCTACGAGCAGTACTTC.

This chain joins TRBV11-2 and TRBJ2-1; TRBD2 agrees at 8 bases. V lost 4 bases to trimming and J lost 6 bases; unmatched junction nucleotides: 8. Per germline, CDR1 SGHAT and CDR2 FQNNGV. This CDR3 comprises 15 residues. CDR3 in DNA: TGTGCCAGCAGCTCCCGGACTAGCACCCCCAATGAGCAGTTCTTC. Its protein product is CASSSRTSTPNEQFF.

This chain uses TRBV5-1 with TRBJ1-5; D is unresolved. There are 14 residues in the CDR3. Trimming pared 0 bases from V and 1 base from J, leaving 5 bases between. CDR1 SGHRS and CDR2 YFSETQ come from the germline V gene. The CDR3 is CASSLAGSNQPQHF. CDR3 bases: TGCGCCAGCAGCTTGGCGGGGAGCAATCAGCCCCAGCATTTT.